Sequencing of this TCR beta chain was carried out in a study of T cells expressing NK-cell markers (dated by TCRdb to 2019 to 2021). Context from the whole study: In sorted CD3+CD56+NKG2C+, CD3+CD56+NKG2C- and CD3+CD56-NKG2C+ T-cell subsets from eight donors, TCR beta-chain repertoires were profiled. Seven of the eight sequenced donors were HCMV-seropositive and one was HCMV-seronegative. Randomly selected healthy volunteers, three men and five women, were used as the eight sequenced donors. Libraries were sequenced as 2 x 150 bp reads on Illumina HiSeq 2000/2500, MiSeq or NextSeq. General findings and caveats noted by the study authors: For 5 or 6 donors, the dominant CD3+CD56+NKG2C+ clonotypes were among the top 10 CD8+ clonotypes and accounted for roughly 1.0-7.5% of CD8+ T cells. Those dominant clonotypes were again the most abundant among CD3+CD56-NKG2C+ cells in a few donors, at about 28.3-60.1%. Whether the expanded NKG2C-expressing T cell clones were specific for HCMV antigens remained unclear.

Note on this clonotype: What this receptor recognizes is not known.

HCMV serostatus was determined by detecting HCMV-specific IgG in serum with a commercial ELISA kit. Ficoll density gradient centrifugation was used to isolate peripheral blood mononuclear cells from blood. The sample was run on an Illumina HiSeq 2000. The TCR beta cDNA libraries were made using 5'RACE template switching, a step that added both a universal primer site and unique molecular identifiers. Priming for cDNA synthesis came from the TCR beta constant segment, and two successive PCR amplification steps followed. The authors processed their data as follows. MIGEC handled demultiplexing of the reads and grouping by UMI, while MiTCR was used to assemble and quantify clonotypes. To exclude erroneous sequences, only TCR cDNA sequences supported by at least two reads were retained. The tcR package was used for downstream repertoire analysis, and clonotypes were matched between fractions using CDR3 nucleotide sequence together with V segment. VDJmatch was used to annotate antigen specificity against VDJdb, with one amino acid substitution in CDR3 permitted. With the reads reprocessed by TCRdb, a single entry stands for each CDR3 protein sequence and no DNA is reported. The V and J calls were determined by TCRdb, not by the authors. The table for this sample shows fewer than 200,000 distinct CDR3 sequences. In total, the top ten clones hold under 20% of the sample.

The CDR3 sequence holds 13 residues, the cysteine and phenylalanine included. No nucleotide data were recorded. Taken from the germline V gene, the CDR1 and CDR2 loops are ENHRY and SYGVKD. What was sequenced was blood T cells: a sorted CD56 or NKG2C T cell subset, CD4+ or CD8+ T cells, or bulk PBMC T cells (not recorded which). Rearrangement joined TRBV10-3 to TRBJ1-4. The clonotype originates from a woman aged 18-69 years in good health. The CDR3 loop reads CAISESDNEKLFF.